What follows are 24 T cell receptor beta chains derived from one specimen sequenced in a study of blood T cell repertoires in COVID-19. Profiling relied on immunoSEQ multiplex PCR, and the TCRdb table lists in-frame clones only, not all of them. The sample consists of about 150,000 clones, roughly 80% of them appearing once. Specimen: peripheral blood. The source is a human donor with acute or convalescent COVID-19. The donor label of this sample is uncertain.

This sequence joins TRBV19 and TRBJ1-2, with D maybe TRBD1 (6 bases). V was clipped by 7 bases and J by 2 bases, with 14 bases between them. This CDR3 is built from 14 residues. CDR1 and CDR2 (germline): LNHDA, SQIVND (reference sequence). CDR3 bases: TGTGCCAGTAACCCAACAGGGACGAACTATGGCTACACCTTC. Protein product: CASNPTGTNYGYTF.

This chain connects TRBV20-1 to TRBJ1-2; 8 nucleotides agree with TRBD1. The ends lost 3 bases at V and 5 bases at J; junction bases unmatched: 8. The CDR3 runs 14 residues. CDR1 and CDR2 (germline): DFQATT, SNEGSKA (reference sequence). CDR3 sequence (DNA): TGCAGTGCTAGTACCGGCACAGGGGGATATGGCTACACCTTC. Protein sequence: CSASTGTGGYGYTF.

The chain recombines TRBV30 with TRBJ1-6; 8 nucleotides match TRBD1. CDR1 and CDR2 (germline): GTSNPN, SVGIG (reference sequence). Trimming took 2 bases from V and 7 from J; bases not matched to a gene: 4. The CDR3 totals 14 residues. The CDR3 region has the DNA TGTGCCTGGAGTTACCGGGACAGGAATTCACCCCTCCACTTT. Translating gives CAWSYRDRNSPLHF.

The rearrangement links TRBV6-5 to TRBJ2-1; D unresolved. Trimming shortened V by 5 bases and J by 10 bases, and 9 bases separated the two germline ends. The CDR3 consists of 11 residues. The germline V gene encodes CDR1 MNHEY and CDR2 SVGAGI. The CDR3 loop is CASSRSSEQFF. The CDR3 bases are TGTGCCAGCAGTAGAAGTAGCGAGCAGTTCTTC.

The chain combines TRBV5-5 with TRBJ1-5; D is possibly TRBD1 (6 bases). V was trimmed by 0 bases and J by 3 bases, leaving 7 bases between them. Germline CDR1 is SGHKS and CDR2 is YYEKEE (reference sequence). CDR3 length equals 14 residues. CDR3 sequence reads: CASSLDRVNQPQHF. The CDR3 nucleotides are TGTGCCAGCAGCTTGGACAGGGTCAATCAGCCCCAGCATTTT.

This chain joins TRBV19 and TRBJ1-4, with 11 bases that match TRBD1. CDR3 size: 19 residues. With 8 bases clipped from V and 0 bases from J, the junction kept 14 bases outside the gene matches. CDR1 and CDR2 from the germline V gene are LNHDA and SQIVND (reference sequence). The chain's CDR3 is CASSLKGQGVKATNEKLFF. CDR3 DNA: TGTGCCAGTTCACTTAAGGGACAGGGGGTCAAAGCAACTAATGAAAAACTGTTTTTT.

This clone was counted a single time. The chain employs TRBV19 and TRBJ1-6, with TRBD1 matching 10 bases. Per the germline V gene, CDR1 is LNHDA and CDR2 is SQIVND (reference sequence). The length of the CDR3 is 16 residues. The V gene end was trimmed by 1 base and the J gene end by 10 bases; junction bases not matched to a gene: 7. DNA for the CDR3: TGTGCCAGTAGTATAGGCGGAGGGACAGGGGAATCACCCCTCCACTTT. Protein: CASSIGGGTGESPLHF.

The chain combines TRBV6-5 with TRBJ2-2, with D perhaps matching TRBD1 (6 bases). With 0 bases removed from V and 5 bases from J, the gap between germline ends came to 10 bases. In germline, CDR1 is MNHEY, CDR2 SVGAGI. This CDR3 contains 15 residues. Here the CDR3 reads CASSYSPGTTGELFF. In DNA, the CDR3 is TGTGCCAGCAGTTACTCGCCGGGGACAACCGGGGAGCTGTTTTTT.

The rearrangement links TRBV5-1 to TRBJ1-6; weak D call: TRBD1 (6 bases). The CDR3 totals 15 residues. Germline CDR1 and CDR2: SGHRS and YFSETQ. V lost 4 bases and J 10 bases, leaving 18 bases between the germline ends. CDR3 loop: CASSTGQGAGSPLHF. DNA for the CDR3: TGCGCCAGCAGCACGGGACAAGGGGCCGGCTCACCCCTCCACTTT.

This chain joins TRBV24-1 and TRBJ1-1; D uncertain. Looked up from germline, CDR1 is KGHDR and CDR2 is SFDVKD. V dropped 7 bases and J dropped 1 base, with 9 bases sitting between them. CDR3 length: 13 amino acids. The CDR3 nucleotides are TGTGCCACCAGCCGGGGATCGAACACTGAAGCTTTCTTT. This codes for CATSRGSNTEAFF.

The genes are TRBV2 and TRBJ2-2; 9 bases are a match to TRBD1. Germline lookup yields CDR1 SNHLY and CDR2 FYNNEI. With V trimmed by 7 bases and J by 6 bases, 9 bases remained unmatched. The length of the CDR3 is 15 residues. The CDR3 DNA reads TGTGCCAGCAACACACAGGGGGCTATCGCCGGGGAGCTGTTTTTT. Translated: CASNTQGAIAGELFF.

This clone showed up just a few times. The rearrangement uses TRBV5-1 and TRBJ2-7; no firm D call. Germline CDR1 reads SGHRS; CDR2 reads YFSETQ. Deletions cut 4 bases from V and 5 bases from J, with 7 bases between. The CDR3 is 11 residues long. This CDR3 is CASSLDNEQYF. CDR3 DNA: TGCGCCAGCAGCCTCGACAACGAGCAGTACTTC.

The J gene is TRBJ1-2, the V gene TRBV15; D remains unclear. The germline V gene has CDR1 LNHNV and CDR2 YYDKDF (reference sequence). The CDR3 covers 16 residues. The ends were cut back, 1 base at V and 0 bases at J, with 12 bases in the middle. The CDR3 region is CATSRGLAEANYGYTF. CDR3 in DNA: TGTGCCACCAGCAGAGGGTTGGCAGAAGCTAACTATGGCTACACCTTC.

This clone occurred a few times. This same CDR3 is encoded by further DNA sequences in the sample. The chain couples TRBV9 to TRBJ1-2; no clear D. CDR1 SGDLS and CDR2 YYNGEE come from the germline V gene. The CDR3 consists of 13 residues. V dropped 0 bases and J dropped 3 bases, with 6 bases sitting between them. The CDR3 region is CASSVGLDYGYTF. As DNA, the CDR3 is TGTGCCAGCAGCGTAGGACTGGACTATGGCTACACCTTC. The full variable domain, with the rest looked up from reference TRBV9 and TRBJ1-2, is DSGVTQTPKHLITATGQRVTLRCSPRSGDLSVYWYQQSLDQGLQFLIQYYNGEERAKGNILERFSAQQFPDLHSELNLSSLELGDSALYFCASSVGLDYGYTFGSGTRLTVV.

CDR3 nucleotides: TGTGCCAGCAGTGAAGGGGCCATCTCTGAAGCTTTCTTT. This codes for CASSEGAISEAFF. The V gene is TRBV2, the J gene TRBJ1-1; unclear D gene. V shed 1 base and J shed 6 bases, with 9 bases lying between them. Germline CDR1 reads SNHLY; CDR2 reads FYNNEI. The CDR3 has 13 residues.

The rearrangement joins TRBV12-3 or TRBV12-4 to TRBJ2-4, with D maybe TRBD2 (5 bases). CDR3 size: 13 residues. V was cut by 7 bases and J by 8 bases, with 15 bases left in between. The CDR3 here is CASTPGERDIQYF. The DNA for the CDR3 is TGTGCCAGCACCCCCGGGGAAAGGGACATTCAGTACTTC.

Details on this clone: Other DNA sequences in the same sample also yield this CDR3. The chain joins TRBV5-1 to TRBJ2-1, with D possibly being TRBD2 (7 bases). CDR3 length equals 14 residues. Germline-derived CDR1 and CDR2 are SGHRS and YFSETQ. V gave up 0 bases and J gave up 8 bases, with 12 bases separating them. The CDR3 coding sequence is TGCGCCAGCAGCTTGGCCGGGGGGCGGGATGAGCAGTTCTTC. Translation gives CASSLAGGRDEQFF.

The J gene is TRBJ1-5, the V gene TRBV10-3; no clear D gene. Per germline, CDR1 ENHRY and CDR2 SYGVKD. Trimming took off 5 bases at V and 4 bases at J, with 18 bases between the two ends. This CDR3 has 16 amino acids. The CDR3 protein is CAISSTPRPGNQPQHF. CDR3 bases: TGTGCCATCAGTTCTACGCCCAGGCCGGGAAATCAGCCCCAGCATTTT.

In nucleotides, the CDR3 is TGTGCCAGCAGAGTGGACAGGGAGTTAGGGCCCCAGCATTTT. It codes for CASRVDRELGPQHF. The J gene is TRBJ1-5, the V gene TRBV6-5; 8 bases map to TRBD1. The CDR3 loop spans 14 amino acids. CDR1 is MNHEY, CDR2 SVGAGI, per germline. Germline trimming cut 6 bases from V and 9 bases from J; bases unmatched to any gene: 10.

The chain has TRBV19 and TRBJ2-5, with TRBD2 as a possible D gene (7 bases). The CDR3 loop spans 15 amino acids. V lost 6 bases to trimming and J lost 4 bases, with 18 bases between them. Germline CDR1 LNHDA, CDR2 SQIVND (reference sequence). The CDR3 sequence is CASSPALGGAETQYF. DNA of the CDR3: TGTGCCAGTAGCCCTGCACTAGGGGGGGCAGAGACCCAGTACTTC. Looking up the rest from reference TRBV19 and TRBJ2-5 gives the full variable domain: DGGITQSPKYLFRKEGQNVTLSCEQNLNHDAMYWYRQDPGQGLRLIYYSQIVNDFQKGDIAEGYSVSREKKESFPLTVTSAQKNPTAFYLCASSPALGGAETQYFGPGTRLLVL.

The CDR3 DNA follows: TGCGCCAGCCAAGCTCCCCGGGGGGGCTCCTACAATGAGCAGTTCTTC. Its translation: CASQAPRGGSYNEQFF. This rearrangement joins TRBV5-1 to TRBJ2-1, with 8 bases that match TRBD2. The germline V gene encodes CDR1 SGHRS and CDR2 YFSETQ. This CDR3 spans 16 amino acids. The V gene end was trimmed by 7 bases and the J gene end by 0 bases; junction bases not matched to a gene: 9.

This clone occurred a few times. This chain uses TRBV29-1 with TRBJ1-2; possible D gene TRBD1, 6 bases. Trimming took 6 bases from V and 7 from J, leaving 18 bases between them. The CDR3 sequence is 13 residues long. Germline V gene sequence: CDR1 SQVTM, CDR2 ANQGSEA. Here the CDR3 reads CSVVEQGGGGYTF. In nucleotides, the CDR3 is TGCAGCGTGGTCGAACAGGGCGGCGGTGGCTACACCTTC.

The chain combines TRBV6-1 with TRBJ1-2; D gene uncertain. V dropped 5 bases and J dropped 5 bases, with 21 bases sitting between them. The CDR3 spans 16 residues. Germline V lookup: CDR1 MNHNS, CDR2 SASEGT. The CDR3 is CASSQGRAVGVYGYTF. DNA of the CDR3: TGTGCCAGCAGTCAAGGGAGGGCCGTCGGCGTTTATGGCTACACCTTC.

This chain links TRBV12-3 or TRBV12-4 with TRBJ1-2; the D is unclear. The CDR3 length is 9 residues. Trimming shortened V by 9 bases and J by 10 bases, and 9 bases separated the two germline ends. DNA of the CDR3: TGTGCCAGTGGGCCCCACTACACCTTC. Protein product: CASGPHYTF.